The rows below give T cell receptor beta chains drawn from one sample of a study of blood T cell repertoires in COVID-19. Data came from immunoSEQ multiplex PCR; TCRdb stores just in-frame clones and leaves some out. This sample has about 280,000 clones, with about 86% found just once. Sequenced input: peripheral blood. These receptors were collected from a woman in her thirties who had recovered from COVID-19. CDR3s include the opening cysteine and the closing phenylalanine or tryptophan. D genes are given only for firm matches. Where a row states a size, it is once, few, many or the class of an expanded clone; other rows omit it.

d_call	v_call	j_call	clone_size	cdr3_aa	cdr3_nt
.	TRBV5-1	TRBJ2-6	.	CASSPTPPGANVLTF	TGCGCCAGCAGCCCGACTCCGCCAGGGGCCAACGTCCTGACTTTC
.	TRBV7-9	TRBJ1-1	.	CASSLYGGRENTEAFF	TGTGCCAGCAGCTTATACGGGGGGCGGGAGAACACTGAAGCTTTCTTT
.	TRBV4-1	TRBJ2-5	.	CASSRGPLETQYF	TGCGCCAGCAGCAGGGGCCCGCTAGAGACCCAGTACTTC
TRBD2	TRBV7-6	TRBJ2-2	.	CASSLGLAGRGELFF	TGTGCCAGCAGCTTAGGGCTAGCGGGTCGCGGGGAGCTGTTTTTT
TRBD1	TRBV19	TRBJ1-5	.	CASSDRAEQPQHF	TGTGCCAGTTCGGACAGGGCAGAACAGCCCCAGCATTTT
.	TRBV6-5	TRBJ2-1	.	CASSYRQLASEQFF	TGTGCCAGCAGTTACCGCCAGCTGGCTAGTGAGCAGTTCTTC
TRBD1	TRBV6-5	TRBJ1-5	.	CASGTGTANQPQHF	TGTGCCAGCGGGACCGGGACAGCGAATCAGCCCCAGCATTTT
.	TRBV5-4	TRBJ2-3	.	CASSLRGRSTDTQYF	TGTGCCAGCAGCTTGAGGGGCCGGAGCACAGATACGCAGTATTTT
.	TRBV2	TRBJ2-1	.	CASSDPASDEQFF	TGTGCCAGCAGTGACCCAGCGAGCGATGAGCAGTTCTTC
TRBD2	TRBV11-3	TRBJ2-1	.	CASSYRTSGLREQFF	TGTGCCAGCAGCTACCGGACTAGCGGTTTACGGGAGCAGTTCTTC
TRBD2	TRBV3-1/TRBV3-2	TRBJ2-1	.	CASSQVSGGLYEQFF	TGTGCCAGCAGCCAAGTTAGCGGGGGGCTTTATGAGCAGTTCTTC
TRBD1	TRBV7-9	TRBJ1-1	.	CASRGDRGPAFF	TGTGCCAGCAGGGGGGACAGGGGTCCAGCTTTCTTT
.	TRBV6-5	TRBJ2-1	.	CASSYKDGGYNEQFF	TGTGCCAGCAGTTACAAGGACGGAGGCTACAATGAGCAGTTCTTC
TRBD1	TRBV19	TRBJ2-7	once	CASSMAQGIYEQYF	TGTGCCAGTAGTATGGCACAGGGGATCTACGAGCAGTACTTC
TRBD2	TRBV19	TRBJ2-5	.	CASSTGLAGVPQETQYF	TGTGCCAGTAGTACTGGACTAGCGGGGGTGCCTCAAGAGACCCAGTACTTC
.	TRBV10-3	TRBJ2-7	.	CAISDSSSYEQYF	TGTGCCATCAGTGACTCGAGCTCCTACGAGCAGTACTTC
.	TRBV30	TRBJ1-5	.	CAWSFDSANQPQHF	TGTGCCTGGAGTTTTGACAGCGCCAATCAGCCCCAGCATTTT
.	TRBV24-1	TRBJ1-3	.	CATFPGCSGNTIYF	TGTGCCACCTTTCCAGGGTGCTCTGGAAACACCATATATTTT
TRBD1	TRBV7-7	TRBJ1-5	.	CASSNTGQGNSWQPQHF	TGTGCTAGCAGCAACACAGGACAGGGGAATAGCTGGCAGCCCCAGCATTTT
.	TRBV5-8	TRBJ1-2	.	CASSLTRDTRNYGYTF	TGTGCCAGCAGCCTGACCCGGGACACCCGAAACTATGGCTACACCTTC
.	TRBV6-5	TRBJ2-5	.	CASSSIDSGETQYF	TGTGCCAGCAGTAGCATAGACTCCGGGGAGACCCAGTACTTC
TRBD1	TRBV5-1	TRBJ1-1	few	CASSALRTGVTEAFF	TGCGCCAGCAGCGCGTTGCGGACAGGGGTCACTGAAGCTTTCTTT
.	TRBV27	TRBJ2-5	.	CASSLSPTGQETQYF	TGTGCCAGCAGTTTATCTCCGACAGGCCAAGAGACCCAGTACTTC
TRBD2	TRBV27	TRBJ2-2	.	CASSPISGESTGELFF	TGTGCCAGCAGTCCTATCAGCGGGGAGAGCACCGGGGAGCTGTTTTTT
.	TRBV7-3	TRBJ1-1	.	CASSLLRATEAFF	TGTGCCAGCAGCTTACTCAGGGCGACTGAAGCTTTCTTT
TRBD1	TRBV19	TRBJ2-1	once	CASSETGTGEGEQFF	TGTGCCAGTAGTGAAACCGGGACAGGGGAAGGTGAGCAGTTCTTC
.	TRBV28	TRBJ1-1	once	CATTTVNTEAFF	TGTGCCACAACCACAGTGAACACTGAAGCTTTCTTT
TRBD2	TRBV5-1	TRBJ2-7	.	CASSLDLAASGMYEQYF	TGCGCCAGCAGCTTGGATTTGGCGGCTAGCGGGATGTACGAGCAGTACTTC
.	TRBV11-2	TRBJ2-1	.	CASSLDSRRDLHNEQFF	TGTGCCAGCAGCTTAGATTCAAGGCGGGACCTCCACAATGAGCAGTTCTTC
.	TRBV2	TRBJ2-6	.	CASSDQGPGANVLTF	TGTGCCAGCAGTGACCAGGGGCCCGGGGCCAACGTCCTGACTTTC
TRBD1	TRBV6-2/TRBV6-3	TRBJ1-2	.	CASSPGQGGGGYTF	TGTGCCAGCAGCCCAGGACAGGGGGGAGGCGGCTACACCTTC
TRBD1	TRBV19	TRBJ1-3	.	CASSGVQGNTIYF	TGTGCCAGTAGTGGAGTACAGGGGAACACCATATATTTT
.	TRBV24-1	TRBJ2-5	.	CATMAVNQETQYF	TGTGCCACCATGGCGGTGAACCAAGAGACCCAGTACTTC
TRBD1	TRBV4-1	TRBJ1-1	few	CASSQGGQGTSEAFF	TGCGCCAGCAGCCAAGGGGGACAGGGGACTTCTGAAGCTTTCTTT
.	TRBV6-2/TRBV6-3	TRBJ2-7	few	CASSYPDRGPDYEQYF	TGTGCCAGCAGTTACCCTGACAGAGGCCCAGACTACGAGCAGTACTTC
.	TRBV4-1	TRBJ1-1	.	CASSQVPGEPEAFF	TGCGCCAGCAGCCAGGTCCCGGGGGAACCTGAAGCTTTCTTT
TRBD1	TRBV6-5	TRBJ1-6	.	CASRTGDYNSPLHF	TGTGCCAGCAGGACAGGGGATTACAATTCACCCCTCCACTTT
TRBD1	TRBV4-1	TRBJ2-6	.	CASSHETGTVLSGANVLTF	TGCGCCAGCAGCCATGAAACCGGGACAGTGCTCTCTGGGGCCAACGTCCTGACTTTC
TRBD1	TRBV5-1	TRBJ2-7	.	CASRPGQGYEQYF	TGCGCCAGCAGACCGGGACAGGGCTACGAGCAGTACTTC
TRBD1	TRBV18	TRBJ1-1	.	CASYFTGATMNTEAFF	TGTGCCAGCTATTTCACAGGGGCCACGATGAACACTGAAGCTTTCTTT
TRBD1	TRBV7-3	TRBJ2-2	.	CASSSGAGGFGTGELFF	TGTGCCAGCAGCTCAGGGGCAGGGGGCTTCGGCACCGGGGAGCTGTTTTTT
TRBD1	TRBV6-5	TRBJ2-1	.	CASSLGQGNEQFF	TGTGCCAGCAGTTTGGGACAGGGCAATGAGCAGTTCTTC
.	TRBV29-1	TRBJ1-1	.	CSVQTGNTEAFF	TGCAGCGTTCAAACAGGGAACACTGAAGCTTTCTTT
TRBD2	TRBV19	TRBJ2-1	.	CASRKSGNSYNEQFF	TGTGCCAGTAGGAAAAGCGGGAACTCCTACAATGAGCAGTTCTTC
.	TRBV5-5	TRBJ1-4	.	CASTLGRQANEKLFF	TGTGCCAGCACCCTCGGTAGACAGGCGAATGAAAAACTGTTTTTT
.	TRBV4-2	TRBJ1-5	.	CASSQVGSYQPQHF	TGTGCCAGCAGCCAAGTAGGGAGCTATCAGCCCCAGCATTTT
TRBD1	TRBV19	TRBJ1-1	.	CASSLRTGGPNTEAFF	TGTGCCAGTAGTTTGAGGACAGGGGGCCCAAACACTGAAGCTTTCTTT
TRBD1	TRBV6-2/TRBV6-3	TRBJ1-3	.	CASSPGQRRGNTIYF	TGTGCCAGCAGCCCGGGACAGCGTCGAGGAAACACCATATATTTT
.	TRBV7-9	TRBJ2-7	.	CASSFNRAYEQYF	TGTGCCAGCAGCTTCAACAGGGCCTACGAGCAGTACTTC
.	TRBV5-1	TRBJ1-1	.	CASRRAGGTEAFF	TGCGCCAGCAGACGAGCGGGGGGCACTGAAGCTTTCTTT
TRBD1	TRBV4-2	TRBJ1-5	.	CASSQGDRFSNQPQHF	TGTGCCAGCAGCCAAGGGGACAGATTTAGCAATCAGCCCCAGCATTTT
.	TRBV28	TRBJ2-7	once	CASRETDYEQYF	TGTGCCAGCAGAGAGACAGATTACGAGCAGTACTTC
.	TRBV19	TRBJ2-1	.	CASSIPGLITTNEQFF	TGTGCCAGTAGTATACCGGGACTCATTACCACCAATGAGCAGTTCTTC
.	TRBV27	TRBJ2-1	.	CASTSRGEQFF	TGTGCCAGCACCTCCCGAGGTGAGCAGTTCTTC
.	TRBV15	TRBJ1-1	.	CATSRDLWGTGEAFF	TGTGCCACCAGCAGAGATCTGTGGGGAACAGGTGAAGCTTTCTTT
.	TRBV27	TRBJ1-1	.	CASSEVGGNTEAFF	TGTGCCAGCAGTGAGGTCGGGGGGAACACTGAAGCTTTCTTT
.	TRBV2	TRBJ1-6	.	CASSSGINSPLHF	TGTGCCAGCAGTTCAGGGATCAATTCACCCCTCCACTTT
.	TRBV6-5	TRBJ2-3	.	CASSYGSGDGVDTQYF	TGTGCCAGCAGTTACGGTTCGGGGGATGGGGTTGATACGCAGTATTTT
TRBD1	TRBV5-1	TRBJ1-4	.	CASSSGPAGDSNEKLFF	TGCGCCAGCAGCTCCGGCCCCGCAGGGGACAGTAATGAAAAACTGTTTTTT